Listed below are T cell receptor beta chains from one sample, sequenced in a study of T-cell memory formation after mild COVID-19. Each CDR3 protein gets one entry after TCRdb re-called the 5' RACE reads with MiXCR. The sample contains under 400,000 distinct CDR3 sequences, more than 20% of which appear only once. The specimen was PBMCs or a T cell subset sorted from them (not recorded which). The receptors were sampled from an adult woman who had mild COVID-19 (a few samples of this study predate the infection). Cell type and time point are not known. CDR3s include the opening cysteine and the closing phenylalanine or tryptophan. D genes are given only for firm matches. Some rows have no size entry. The others give once, few or many, or a class for an expanded clone.

TRBV5-1	-	-	TRBJ2-3	CASRLARAEAQYF	TGCGCCAGCAGGCTAGCGAGGGCCGAGGCGCAGTATTTT
TRBV4-3	once	-	TRBJ2-7	CASSQGDFGYEQYF	TGCGCCAGCAGCCAGGGGGACTTCGGATACGAGCAGTACTTC
TRBV18	few	-	TRBJ2-7	CASSSARGTYEQYF	TGTGCCAGCTCATCAGCCCGGGGGACCTACGAGCAGTACTTC
TRBV5-1	-	-	TRBJ1-1	CASSLDWGLGTEAFF	TGCGCCAGCAGCTTGGATTGGGGGCTCGGTACTGAAGCTTTCTTT
TRBV9	-	TRBD2	TRBJ2-1	CASSLRGGGWNEQFF	TGTGCCAGCAGTCTCCGGGGGGGCGGTTGGAATGAGCAGTTCTTC
TRBV20-1	-	TRBD2	TRBJ2-5	CSAPPIGSGVETQYF	TGCAGTGCCCCTCCCATAGGTAGCGGGGTAGAGACCCAGTACTTC
TRBV12-3/TRBV12-4	-	-	TRBJ2-3	CASSPASRTDTQYF	TGTGCCAGCAGCCCGGCTAGCCGCACAGATACGCAGTATTTT
TRBV5-6	few	TRBD1	TRBJ1-2	CASSLRQGGSVRGYTF	TGTGCCAGCAGCCTCCGACAGGGTGGGTCAGTGCGCGGCTACACCTTC
TRBV21-1	-	-	TRBJ2-7	CASSKVGARYEQYF	TGTGCCAGCAGCAAAGTGGGGGCCCGCTACGAGCAGTACTTC
TRBV6-1	once	TRBD2	TRBJ2-3	CASSHTMGLARGHTQYF	TGTGCCAGCAGTCATACGATGGGACTAGCGAGGGGTCATACGCAGTATTTT
TRBV7-3	few	TRBD2	TRBJ2-3	CASSLTSAPPSDTQYF	TGTGCCAGCAGCCTCACTAGCGCCCCTCCCTCAGATACGCAGTATTTT
TRBV9	few	-	TRBJ1-1	CASSARDGMNTEAFF	TGTGCCAGCAGCGCCCGCGACGGCATGAACACTGAAGCTTTCTTT
TRBV12-3/TRBV12-4	few	-	TRBJ2-7	CASTQREVSEQYF	TGTGCCAGCACTCAAAGGGAGGTTAGCGAGCAGTACTTC
TRBV5-6	few	TRBD2	TRBJ2-5	CASSVAGEFQETQYF	TGTGCCAGCAGCGTAGCGGGGGAGTTCCAAGAGACCCAGTACTTC
TRBV5-1	few	TRBD2	TRBJ2-5	CASSLVGGTKETQYF	TGCGCCAGCAGCTTGGTCGGAGGGACTAAAGAGACCCAGTACTTC
TRBV30	-	TRBD1	TRBJ1-4	CAWSNRGREKLFF	TGTGCCTGGAGTAACAGGGGGAGAGAAAAACTGTTTTTT
TRBV2	-	-	TRBJ1-5	CASSGLQGTQPQHF	TGTGCCAGCAGTGGCCTACAGGGAACTCAGCCCCAGCATTTT
TRBV7-8	-	-	TRBJ2-7	CASSLAAGFTYEQYF	TGTGCCAGCAGCTTAGCAGCAGGGTTCACCTACGAGCAGTACTTC
TRBV12-3/TRBV12-4	-	-	TRBJ1-2	CASSPGTIYGYTF	TGTGCCAGCAGTCCCGGGACAATCTATGGCTACACCTTC
TRBV29-1	few	TRBD2	TRBJ2-7	CSVLSDKREVQYF	TGCAGCGTCCTTTCGGATAAGCGGGAGGTCCAATACTTC
TRBV15	-	-	TRBJ2-7	CATRWGASYEQYF	TGTGCCACCAGATGGGGGGCCAGCTACGAGCAGTACTTC
TRBV6-2/TRBV6-3	few	-	TRBJ2-6	CASSYSLRAGANVLTF	TGTGCCAGCAGTTACTCGTTGAGGGCAGGGGCCAACGTCCTGACTTTC
TRBV5-1	few	TRBD1	TRBJ1-1	CASSQGQGASYTEAFF	TGCGCCAGCAGCCAAGGACAGGGGGCGTCGTACACTGAAGCTTTCTTT
TRBV7-2	-	-	TRBJ2-1	CASSVTRRPLQDEQFF	TGTGCCAGCAGCGTGACTCGTCGGCCCCTTCAGGATGAGCAGTTCTTC
TRBV6-5	-	TRBD2	TRBJ2-1	CASSSGLAGLGSYNEQFF	TGTGCCAGCAGTTCGGGACTAGCGGGACTAGGCTCCTACAATGAGCAGTTCTTC
TRBV20-1	-	TRBD1	TRBJ1-5	CSARGLTRTGPNQPQHF	TGCAGTGCTAGAGGCCTAACTAGGACAGGACCTAATCAGCCCCAGCATTTT
TRBV7-3	few	TRBD1	TRBJ2-1	CASSSQGAPYNEQFF	TGTGCCAGCAGCTCTCAGGGGGCCCCCTACAATGAGCAGTTCTTC
TRBV20-1	-	-	TRBJ1-6	CSARDPSTNAYNSPLHF	TGCAGTGCTAGAGACCCCAGCACGAACGCCTATAATTCACCCCTCCACTTT
TRBV12-3/TRBV12-4	few	TRBD2	TRBJ2-1	CASSLSGGANEQFF	TGTGCCAGCAGTCTTAGCGGGGGGGCCAATGAGCAGTTCTTC
TRBV19	-	-	TRBJ2-2	CASSIPRGAGELFF	TGTGCCAGTAGTATCCCTCGAGGGGCCGGGGAGCTGTTTTTT
TRBV7-6	few	TRBD1	TRBJ2-7	CASSLTQGAYEQYF	TGTGCCAGCAGCCTCACACAGGGGGCCTACGAGCAGTACTTC
TRBV7-3	once	-	TRBJ2-3	CASSQISTDTQYF	TGTGCCAGCAGCCAAATTAGCACAGATACGCAGTATTTT
TRBV20-1	-	-	TRBJ2-3	CSADYGVSSTDTQYF	TGCAGTGCTGATTATGGGGTATCTAGCACAGATACGCAGTATTTT
TRBV3-1	few	-	TRBJ2-3	CASSQDLRGLSTLGTDTQYF	TGTGCCAGCAGCCAAGATCTAAGGGGACTCTCAACACTGGGCACAGATACGCAGTATTTT
TRBV7-2	-	-	TRBJ2-1	CASSSKRGRGYNEQFF	TGTGCCAGCAGCTCCAAGCGCGGCAGGGGCTACAATGAGCAGTTCTTC
TRBV10-2	-	-	TRBJ2-5	CASRSRGAETQYF	TGCGCCAGCAGATCCCGGGGGGCAGAGACCCAGTACTTC
TRBV5-1	few	-	TRBJ2-1	CASSTGGPSYNEQFF	TGCGCCAGCAGCACCGGGGGGCCCTCCTACAATGAGCAGTTCTTC
TRBV7-9	few	-	TRBJ1-3	CASSTFSVGGNTIYF	TGTGCCAGCAGCACATTCAGTGTGGGGGGAAACACCATATATTTT
TRBV30	-	-	TRBJ1-1	CAWSLQQNTEAFF	TGTGCCTGGAGTCTACAACAGAACACTGAAGCTTTCTTT
TRBV29-1	few	TRBD2	TRBJ2-7	CSVMAGDRYEQYF	TGCAGCGTAATGGCGGGAGATAGGTACGAGCAGTACTTC
TRBV18	few	TRBD1	TRBJ2-7	CASSASPGQGHYEQYF	TGTGCCAGCTCAGCGTCCCCGGGACAGGGGCACTACGAGCAGTACTTC
TRBV6-5	-	-	TRBJ2-6	CASSPNRVDGANVLTF	TGTGCCAGCAGTCCCAACAGGGTAGATGGGGCCAACGTCCTGACTTTC
TRBV20-1	-	-	TRBJ2-1	CSAPPAQIRGHEQFF	TGCAGTGCTCCACCGGCACAGATAAGGGGCCATGAGCAGTTCTTC
TRBV20-1	-	TRBD2	TRBJ2-5	CSAREPTSGRAETQYF	TGCAGTGCTAGAGAGCCAACTAGCGGGAGGGCGGAGACCCAGTACTTC
TRBV20-1	many	TRBD1	TRBJ2-3	CSAREVGQSTDTQYF	TGCAGTGCTAGAGAAGTGGGACAGAGCACAGATACGCAGTATTTT
TRBV4-1	-	TRBD1	TRBJ2-1	CASSHMGQTINEQFF	TGCGCCAGCAGCCACATGGGACAGACTATTAATGAGCAGTTCTTC